The T cell receptor (beta chain) described here comes from a study of vaccination effects on CD4 cells after COVID-19. Study outcomes and limitations: Clones of infection and vaccine origin contracted markedly late after vaccination. Early post-infection timepoints were missing from the study, which also had few convalescent patients.

The CDR3 spans 13 residues. V lost 5 bases to trimming and J lost 7 bases; unmatched junction nucleotides: 2. The germline V gene encodes CDR1 SGHTA and CDR2 FQGTGA. Sequencing was preceded by expansion of antigen-specific CD4+ T cells with viral peptide pools in the ViraFEST assay. Cultured cells yielded isolated CD4+ T cells after less than 11 days. Two-dose vaccination with either BNT162b2 or mRNA-1273 was given to the participants. They grew some 2 million PBMC in each well, adding approximately 10 IU/ml IL-2 and around 9.6 ug/ml peptides. Concerning this clone itself: Its antigen is unknown.

Sequencing used immunoSEQ multiplex PCR; TCRdb keeps in-frame clones, though not all of them. The sample holds 70,000 to 95,000 clones, around 74% seen once. This sequence originates from a human donor who received a COVID-19 vaccine. The J gene is TRBJ1-6, the V gene TRBV7-3; 7 nucleotides match TRBD1. The input for sequencing was CD4+ T cells from PBMCs cultured with HCoV-OC43 spike peptides, taken after COVID-19 vaccination. Subset noted: HCoV-OC43 spike overlapping peptide pool stimulation. CDR3 amino acids: CASSAGQNSPLHF. The CDR3 bases are TGTGCCAGCAGCGCGGGACAGAATTCACCCCTCCACTTT. The full variable domain, in which reference TRBV7-3 and TRBJ1-6 provide the parts outside the CDR3, is GAGVSQTPSNKVTEKGKYVELRCDPISGHTALYWYRQSLGQGPEFLIYFQGTGAADDSGLPNDRFFAVRPEGSVSTLKIQRTERGDSAVYLCASSAGQNSPLHFGNGTRLTVT.